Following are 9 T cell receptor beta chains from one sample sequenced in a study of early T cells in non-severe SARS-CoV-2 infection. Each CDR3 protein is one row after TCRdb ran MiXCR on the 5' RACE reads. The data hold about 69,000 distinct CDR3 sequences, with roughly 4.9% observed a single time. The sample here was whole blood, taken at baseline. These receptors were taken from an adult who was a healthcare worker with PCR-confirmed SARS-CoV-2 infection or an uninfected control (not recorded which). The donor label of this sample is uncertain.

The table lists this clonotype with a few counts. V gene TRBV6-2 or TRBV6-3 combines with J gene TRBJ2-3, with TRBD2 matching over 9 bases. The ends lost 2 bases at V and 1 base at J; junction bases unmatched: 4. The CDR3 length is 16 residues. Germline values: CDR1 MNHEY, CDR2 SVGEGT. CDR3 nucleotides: TGTGCCAGCAGTTACGGGTCTAGCGGGGGCACAGATACGCAGTATTTT. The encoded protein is CASSYGSSGGTDTQYF.

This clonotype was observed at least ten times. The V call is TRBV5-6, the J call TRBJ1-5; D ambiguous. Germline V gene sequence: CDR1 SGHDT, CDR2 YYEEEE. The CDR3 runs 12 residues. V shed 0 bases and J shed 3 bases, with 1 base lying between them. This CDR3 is CASSLVNQPQHF. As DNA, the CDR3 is TGTGCCAGCAGCTTGGTCAATCAGCCCCAGCATTTT.

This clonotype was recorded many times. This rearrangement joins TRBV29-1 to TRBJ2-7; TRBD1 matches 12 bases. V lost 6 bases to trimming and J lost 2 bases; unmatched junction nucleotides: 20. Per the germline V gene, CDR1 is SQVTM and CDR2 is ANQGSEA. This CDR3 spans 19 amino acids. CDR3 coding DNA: TGCAGCGTGGTTCCCTGGGACAGGGGGCGATCTCCCCTAACCTACGAGCAGTACTTC. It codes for CSVVPWDRGRSPLTYEQYF.

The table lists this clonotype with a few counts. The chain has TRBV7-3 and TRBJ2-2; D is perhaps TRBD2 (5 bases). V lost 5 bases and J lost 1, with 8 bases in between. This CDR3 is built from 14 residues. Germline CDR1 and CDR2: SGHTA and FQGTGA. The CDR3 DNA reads TGTGCCAGCAGCCGGACTGGGAACACCGGGGAGCTGTTTTTT. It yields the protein CASSRTGNTGELFF.

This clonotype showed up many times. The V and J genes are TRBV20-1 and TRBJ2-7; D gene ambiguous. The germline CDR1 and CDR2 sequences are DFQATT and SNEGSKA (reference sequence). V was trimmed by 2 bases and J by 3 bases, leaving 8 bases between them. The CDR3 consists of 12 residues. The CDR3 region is CSARSDNYEQYF. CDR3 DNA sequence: TGCAGTGCTAGATCTGACAACTACGAGCAGTACTTC.

CDR3 sequence reads: CASSQGPGWRTDTQYF. Here the CDR3 DNA reads TGTGCCAGCAGCCAAGGTCCGGGCTGGCGCACAGATACGCAGTATTTT. The rearrangement uses TRBV3-1 and TRBJ2-3; D not resolved. The CDR3 runs to 16 residues. Trimming took 1 base from V and 1 from J, leaving 12 bases between them. Germline V CDR1 and CDR2: LGHDT, YNNKEL (reference sequence).

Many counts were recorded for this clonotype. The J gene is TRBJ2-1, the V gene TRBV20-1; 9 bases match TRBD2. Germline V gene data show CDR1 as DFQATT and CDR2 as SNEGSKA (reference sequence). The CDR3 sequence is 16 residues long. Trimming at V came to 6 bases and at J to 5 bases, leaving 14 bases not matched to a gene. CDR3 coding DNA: TGCAGTGCGGAATCCAAGAGCGGGGGGCTCGACAATGAGCAGTTCTTC. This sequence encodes CSAESKSGGLDNEQFF.

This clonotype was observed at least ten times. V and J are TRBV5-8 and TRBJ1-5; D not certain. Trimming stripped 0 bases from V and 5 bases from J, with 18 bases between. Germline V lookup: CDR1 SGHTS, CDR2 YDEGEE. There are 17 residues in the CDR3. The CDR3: CASSLEWSSILDQPQHF. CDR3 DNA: TGTGCCAGCAGCTTGGAGTGGAGTTCGATACTTGATCAGCCCCAGCATTTT. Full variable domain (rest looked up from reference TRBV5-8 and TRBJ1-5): EAGVTQSPTHLIKTRGQQATLRCSPISGHTSVYWYQQALGLGLQFLLWYDEGEERNRGNFPPRFSGRQFPNYSSELNVNALELEDSALYLCASSLEWSSILDQPQHFGDGTRLSIL.

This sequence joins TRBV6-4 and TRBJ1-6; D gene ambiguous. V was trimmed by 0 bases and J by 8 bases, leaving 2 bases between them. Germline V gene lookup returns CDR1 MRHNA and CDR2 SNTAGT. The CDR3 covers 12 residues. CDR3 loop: CASSDSYSPLHF. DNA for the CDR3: TGTGCCAGCAGTGACTCTTATTCACCCCTCCACTTT.